The 13 T cell receptor beta chains presented below share a single source sample, sequenced in a study of T cells in Graves' hyperthyroidism and ophthalmopathy (dated 2019 in TCRdb). Libraries came from multiplex PCR. The sequencing machine was an Illumina HiSeq 2000. The TCR beta CDR3 regions were amplified from the RNA transcripts. A first-round RT-PCR of the TCR CDR3 used the HTBI primer set with the Qiagen OneStep RT-PCR kit. In TCRdb, the public reads were trimmed at Q25 with fastp and aligned with MiXCR, with productive beta chains retained. Each CDR3 protein gets just one entry, which takes the most common genes and DNA from the rows behind it. A total of hundreds of thousands of distinct CDR3 sequences appear in this sample, about a third of them only once. Jointly, the top ten make up 31% of the sample. Sequenced input: blood. The receptors stem from a woman between 40 and 55 years old with Graves' hyperthyroidism.

The V call is TRBV15, the J call TRBJ1-1, with D uncertain. The CDR3 covers 14 residues. CDR1 is LNHNV and CDR2 is YYDKDF in the germline V gene (reference sequence). V lost 1 base and J 5 bases, leaving 11 bases between the germline ends. The CDR3 bases are TGTGCCACCAGCAGAGTTGGGAGCGGGACTGAAGCTTTCTTT. Translating it yields CATSRVGSGTEAFF.

The chain couples TRBV29-1 to TRBJ1-5; TRBD1 agrees at 7 bases. The CDR3 length is 13 residues. Germline V lookup: CDR1 SQVTM, CDR2 ANQGSEA. V lost 5 bases to trimming and J lost 4 bases; unmatched junction nucleotides: 5. The CDR3 DNA sequence: TGCAGCGTTACCCAGACAGGGAATCAGCCCCAGCATTTT. Protein product: CSVTQTGNQPQHF.

Here the CDR3 reads CASREGTGTELFF. The CDR3 DNA reads TGTGCCAGCAGGGAGGGGACAGGGACGGAACTGTTTTTT. The chain joins TRBV2 to TRBJ1-4; 9 nucleotides match TRBD1. Germline V gene data show CDR1 as SNHLY and CDR2 as FYNNEI. V was clipped by 6 bases and J by 12 bases; unmatched bases: 8. The CDR3 is 13 amino acids.

This clonotype showed up many times. The rearrangement joins TRBV20-1 to TRBJ2-5; D may be TRBD2 (6 bases). The CDR3 contains 14 residues. Looked up from germline, CDR1 is DFQATT and CDR2 is SNEGSKA (reference sequence). V lost 2 bases and J 5 bases, leaving 15 bases between the germline ends. The CDR3: CSARSGGGPETQYF. The CDR3, as DNA: TGCAGTGCTAGATCCGGGGGTGGTCCCGAGACCCAGTACTTC.

The table lists this clonotype with many counts. CDR3 DNA sequence: TGTGCCAGCACCCCAGGGATGCGGACCGAGAACACTGAAGCTTTCTTT. Amino acids: CASTPGMRTENTEAFF. This chain links TRBV12-3 or TRBV12-4 with TRBJ1-1, with D possibly being TRBD1 (5 bases). Trimming shortened V by 7 bases and J by 1 base, and 19 bases separated the two germline ends. The CDR3 has 16 residues.

CDR3 DNA sequence: TGTGCCAGCAGTTCCCCGGGACTCGCCACAACCTACTCTGGGGCCAACGTCCTGACTTTC. Amino acid sequence: CASSSPGLATTYSGANVLTF. The V gene is TRBV12-3 or TRBV12-4, the J gene TRBJ2-6; the D gene is possibly TRBD2 (6 bases). V lost 4 bases, J lost 0 bases, and 22 bases lay in between. This CDR3 region has 20 residues.

This clonotype has just a few counts. V and J are TRBV10-3 and TRBJ1-1; D uncertain. The CDR3 runs to 13 residues. Per germline, CDR1 ENHRY and CDR2 SYGVKD. V was clipped by 10 bases and J by 8 bases, with 20 bases between them. In DNA form, the CDR3 reads TGTGCCAGCAGAATTAATGGACCGGGAGAAGCTTTCTTT. Amino acids: CASRINGPGEAFF.

This clonotype was counted between two and nine times. V usage is TRBV5-1 and J usage is TRBJ2-2; no definite D call. This CDR3 is 15 amino acids long. V was shortened by 0 bases and J by 4 bases, with 10 bases between the two germline ends. Germline V gives CDR1 SGHRS, CDR2 YFSETQ. The CDR3 region has the DNA TGCGCCAGCAGCTTGGCCACGACGTCCACCGGGGAGCTGTTTTTT. Translation gives CASSLATTSTGELFF.

This clonotype has only a few counts. V usage is TRBV20-1 and J usage is TRBJ2-2, with 7 bases matching TRBD1. J was trimmed by 1 base and V by 0 bases; bases with no gene match: 8. Germline V gene lookup returns CDR1 DFQATT and CDR2 SNEGSKA (reference sequence). CDR3 length: 17 residues. In DNA form, the CDR3 reads TGCAGTGCTAGAGATTACACGAACAGGGGGAACACCGGGGAGCTGTTTTTT. It yields the protein CSARDYTNRGNTGELFF.

At least ten counts were recorded for this clonotype. The chain joins TRBV9 to TRBJ1-4, with D perhaps matching TRBD1 (5 bases). CDR1 SGDLS and CDR2 YYNGEE come from the germline V gene. CDR3 length equals 13 residues. V was pared by 0 bases and J by 6 bases, with 6 bases between. The CDR3 region has the DNA TGTGCCAGCAGCGTAGAAGGGGATGAAAAACTGTTTTTT. Translated, it gives CASSVEGDEKLFF.

This clonotype was counted at least ten times. CDR3 amino acids: CASSESGTGTETQYF. CDR3 in DNA: TGCGCCAGCAGTGAATCCGGGACTGGGACGGAGACCCAGTACTTC. V is TRBV10-1 and J is TRBJ2-5, with D maybe TRBD2 (6 bases). CDR1 is WNHNN and CDR2 is SYGVQD in the germline V gene (reference sequence). The CDR3 sequence is 15 residues long. The V end was cut by 3 bases, the J end by 5 bases, with 16 bases between.

This clonotype has ten or more counts. CDR3 bases: TGTGCCAGCAGTGAACTGGACTACGAGCAGTACTTC. Encoded protein: CASSELDYEQYF. The chain recombines TRBV2 with TRBJ2-7; D gene ambiguous. This CDR3 contains 12 residues. V lost 2 bases and J 3 bases, leaving 5 bases between the germline ends. Per the germline V gene, CDR1 is SNHLY and CDR2 is FYNNEI.

The sample holds many counts of this clonotype. This chain joins TRBV4-3 and TRBJ1-6; D call uncertain. The CDR3 length is 12 residues. Trimming took 2 bases from V and 8 from J, leaving 4 bases between them. Looked up from germline, CDR1 is LGHNA and CDR2 is YSLEER. CDR3 DNA sequence: TGCGCCAGCAGCCAAATACATTCACCCCTCCACTTT. It is translated as CASSQIHSPLHF.